The 20 T cell receptor beta chains presented below share a single source sample, sequenced in a study of blood T cell repertoires in COVID-19 (dated by TCRdb to about 2020). To prepare the library, the immunoSEQ multiplex PCR assay was applied. What TCRdb holds here is the immuneACCESS table cut down to in-frame rearrangements. Part of the clones is not present; checked against another copy, under half of the missing clones reflect an unresolved V gene, and the others are unexplained. The sample table holds about 220,000 clones, of which 80% to 85% were seen once. The top ten hold approximately 6.6% of the sample. Sequencing input: PBMCs or T cells enriched from blood (not recorded which). These TCRs come from a woman aged 40 to 49 who had recovered from COVID-19.

The rearrangement uses TRBV14 and TRBJ2-1, with D hard to call. The germline CDR1 and CDR2 sequences are SGHDN and FVKESK. V was cut by 1 base and J by 10 bases, with 11 bases left in between. CDR3 length: 13 residues. CDR3 in amino acids: CASSQVRVGEQFF. As DNA, the CDR3 is TGTGCCAGCAGCCAAGTTCGAGTCGGGGAGCAGTTCTTC.

The chain combines TRBV18 with TRBJ2-5; D ambiguous. CDR1 KGHSH and CDR2 LQKENI come from the germline V gene. This CDR3 contains 13 residues. V gave up 3 bases and J gave up 4 bases, with 9 bases separating them. CDR3 nucleotides: TGTGCCAGCTCACCCCCCAGTGGAGAGACCCAGTACTTC. Protein product: CASSPPSGETQYF.

The genes are TRBV28 and TRBJ1-5; TRBD1 aligns across 8 bases. The CDR3 runs to 16 residues. Germline loops: CDR1 MDHEN, CDR2 SYDVKM. The V segment lost 2 bases and the J segment 2 bases; nucleotides outside the gene matches: 5. The CDR3 DNA reads TGTGCCAGCAGTTTAGGGCAGGGGGCTGGCAATCAGCCCCAGCATTTT. Protein: CASSLGQGAGNQPQHF.

The chain links TRBV5-1 to TRBJ2-1; 14 bases line up with TRBD2. CDR1 is SGHRS and CDR2 is YFSETQ in the germline V gene. The CDR3 covers 16 residues. The V and J ends lost 4 bases and 6 bases, in that order; junction bases with no gene match: 6. The CDR3 here is CASSPTTSGRANEQFF. Written as DNA, the CDR3 is TGCGCCAGCAGCCCGACGACTAGCGGGAGGGCCAATGAGCAGTTCTTC.

The chain couples TRBV29-1 to TRBJ2-7, with D perhaps matching TRBD1 (6 bases). The CDR3 is made up of 12 amino acids. Germline loops: CDR1 SQVTM, CDR2 ANQGSEA. The V gene lost 2 bases and the J gene lost 4 bases, with 9 bases spanning the gap. For the CDR3, the DNA is TGCAGCGTTGAAACAGGGTCGTACGAGCAGTACTTC. This encodes CSVETGSYEQYF.

The chain couples TRBV7-2 to TRBJ2-2, with D maybe TRBD2 (6 bases). Germline CDR1 SGHTA, CDR2 FQGNSA. Trimming stripped 4 bases from V and 3 bases from J, with 18 bases between. The CDR3 runs 17 residues. The CDR3 DNA reads as TGTGCCAGCAGCTCAGGGTCCTTCTCTAGCGACACCGGGGAGCTGTTTTTT. Translated, it gives CASSSGSFSSDTGELFF.

The chain is built from TRBV7-3 and TRBJ1-6, with D tentatively TRBD1 (6 bases). The CDR3 covers 15 residues. Per germline, CDR1 SGHTA and CDR2 FQGTGA. Trimming shortened V by 2 bases and J by 7 bases, and 12 bases separated the two germline ends. CDR3 DNA: TGTGCCAGCAGCTTATCAGGGGCCATAAATTCACCCCTCCACTTT. This gives the protein CASSLSGAINSPLHF.

The V call is TRBV27, the J call TRBJ2-7; 7 bases align to TRBD2. Germline trimming cut 0 bases from V and 2 bases from J; bases unmatched to any gene: 13. From germline, CDR1 is MNHEY and CDR2 SMNVEV (reference sequence). This CDR3 has 18 residues. CDR3 in amino acids: CASSLSGGRGTVPYEQYF. CDR3 sequence (DNA): TGTGCCAGCAGTTTATCGGGCGGGAGAGGGACGGTCCCCTACGAGCAGTACTTC.

The V gene is TRBV7-2, the J gene TRBJ2-7, with a weak D call TRBD1 (6 bases). V was clipped by 5 bases and J by 3 bases, with 11 bases between them. The germline gives CDR1 SGHTA, CDR2 FQGNSA. This CDR3 is 13 amino acids long. For the CDR3, the DNA is TGTGCCAGCAGCGTCTGGGGGCGCTACGAGCAGTACTTC. It is translated as CASSVWGRYEQYF.

This clone was seen a single time. The chain couples TRBV7-9 to TRBJ2-7; 7 bases are a match to TRBD1. The germline gives CDR1 SEHNR, CDR2 FQNEAQ (reference sequence). V gave up 0 bases and J gave up 6 bases; unmatched junction bases: 11. The length of the CDR3 is 16 residues. Here the CDR3 DNA reads TGTGCCAGCAGCTTAGCCGGAGACAAGAACAGGGGCGAGCAGTACTTC. This encodes CASSLAGDKNRGEQYF.

J is TRBJ1-1 and V is TRBV19, with D maybe TRBD1 (6 bases). The CDR3 covers 16 residues. In germline, CDR1 is LNHDA, CDR2 SQIVND (reference sequence). Trimming took off 10 bases at V and 0 bases at J, with 21 bases between the two ends. The chain's CDR3 is CATNREWSVVNTEAFF. The CDR3 DNA reads TGTGCCACCAACAGGGAATGGTCGGTGGTGAACACTGAAGCTTTCTTT.

The rearrangement uses TRBV19 and TRBJ1-6; 9 nucleotides line up with TRBD1. Germline CDR1 LNHDA, CDR2 SQIVND (reference sequence). This CDR3 is built from 14 residues. Trimming at V came to 5 bases and at J to 9 bases, leaving 5 bases not matched to a gene. In DNA form, the CDR3 reads TGTGCCAGTAGTGGACAGGGGACGGGTTCACCCCTCCACTTT. This translates into CASSGQGTGSPLHF. Based on the CDR3 plus reference TRBV19 and TRBJ1-6, the full variable domain is DGGITQSPKYLFRKEGQNVTLSCEQNLNHDAMYWYRQDPGQGLRLIYYSQIVNDFQKGDIAEGYSVSREKKESFPLTVTSAQKNPTAFYLCASSGQGTGSPLHFGNGTRLTVT.

V usage is TRBV4-1 and J usage is TRBJ1-1; possible D gene TRBD1, 6 bases. The CDR3 sequence is 16 residues long. V lost 4 bases and J 1 base, leaving 16 bases between the germline ends. CDR1 is MGHRA, CDR2 YSYEKL, per germline. The DNA for the CDR3 is TGCGCCAGCAGCCCCCGTAATTTGGACAGGAACACTGAAGCTTTCTTT. Its protein product is CASSPRNLDRNTEAFF.

The chain's CDR3 is CASRDWANQPQHF. The DNA for the CDR3 is TGTGCCAGCAGGGATTGGGCCAATCAGCCCCAGCATTTT. The J gene is TRBJ1-5, the V gene TRBV28, with D uncertain. Germline CDR1 reads MDHEN; CDR2 reads SYDVKM. The CDR3 runs 13 residues. The V and J ends lost 6 bases and 3 bases respectively, with 9 bases between them.

This clone showed up just once. This rearrangement joins TRBV19 to TRBJ1-1; perhaps TRBD1 as D (6 bases). The germline gives CDR1 LNHDA, CDR2 SQIVND (reference sequence). The CDR3 sequence is 13 residues long. The ends were cut back, 6 bases at V and 4 bases at J, with 12 bases in the middle. CDR3 nucleotides: TGTGCCAGTAGCCAGGGGTGGACCACTGAAGCTTTCTTT. Translated: CASSQGWTTEAFF.

The chain couples TRBV6-5 to TRBJ1-2; D is unresolved. Trimming removed 8 bases at V and 4 bases at J, with 11 bases between. The CDR3 loop spans 12 amino acids. Looked up from germline, CDR1 is MNHEY and CDR2 is SVGAGI. CDR3 DNA sequence: TGTGCCAGCCGTTTCGGCGGCTATGGCTACACCTTC. Protein sequence: CASRFGGYGYTF.

The chain carries TRBV28 and TRBJ2-7; 11 bases line up with TRBD2. The CDR3 runs to 14 residues. Germline values: CDR1 MDHEN, CDR2 SYDVKM. The J segment lost 3 bases and the V segment lost 6 bases, leaving 4 bases of the junction unmatched. The CDR3: CASSRLAGLYEQYF. CDR3 sequence (DNA): TGTGCCAGCAGCCGACTAGCGGGACTCTACGAGCAGTACTTC. Full variable domain (missing parts from reference TRBV28 and TRBJ2-7): DVKVTQSSRYLVKRTGEKVFLECVQDMDHENMFWYRQDPGLGLRLIYFSYDVKMKEKGDIPEGYSVSREKKERFSLILESASTNQTSMYLCASSRLAGLYEQYFGPGTRLTVT.

The chain has TRBV5-1 and TRBJ2-3; D perhaps matches TRBD2 (6 bases). Trimming took off 3 bases at V and 1 base at J, with 18 bases between the two ends. Looked up from germline, CDR1 is SGHRS and CDR2 is YFSETQ. This CDR3 has 17 residues. DNA of the CDR3: TGCGCCAGCAGCTCGGCCGGGGGAGGCGCCGGCACAGATACGCAGTATTTT. Its translation: CASSSAGGGAGTDTQYF.

The chain joins TRBV23-1 to TRBJ2-7, with a tentative D call TRBD2 (6 bases). TRBV23-1 is an ORF, with its function uncertain. The germline V and J ends were trimmed by 8 bases and 0 bases, with 20 bases remaining between them. This CDR3 is 16 amino acids long. The CDR3 region is CASATTKEGSSYEQYF. The CDR3 bases are TGCGCCAGCGCCACAACGAAGGAGGGTAGCTCCTACGAGCAGTACTTC.

This clone was seen once. V usage is TRBV30 and J usage is TRBJ2-5, with TRBD2 matching 9 bases. The CDR3 has 13 residues. CDR1 and CDR2 from the germline V gene are GTSNPN and SVGIG (reference sequence). The V gene end was trimmed by 5 bases and the J gene end by 3 bases; junction bases not matched to a gene: 4. CDR3 protein: CAWSLAGKETQYF. The CDR3 nucleotides are TGTGCCTGGTCCCTAGCGGGGAAAGAGACCCAGTACTTC. Drawing the rest from reference TRBV30 and TRBJ2-5, the complete variable domain is SQTIHQWPATLVQPVGSPLSLECTVEGTSNPNLYWYRQAAGRGLQLLFYSVGIGQISSEVPQNLSASRPQDRQFILSSKKLLLSDSGFYLCAWSLAGKETQYFGPGTRLLVL.